Listed below are T cell receptor beta chains from one sample, sequenced in a study of blood T cells in healthy people across ages. MiXCR was run by TCRdb on the 5' RACE reads, yielding one entry per CDR3 protein. The sample lists 1,500,000 or so distinct CDR3 sequences, under 55% occurring once. Material: blood. These receptors originate from a woman aged 18-35 years in good health. CDR3s include the opening cysteine and the closing phenylalanine or tryptophan. The order of the fields is D gene, V gene, clone size, J gene, CDR3 DNA, CDR3 protein. A D gene is named only where the DNA matches it firmly. Part of the rows lack a size; the others show once, few, many or a class for expanded clones.

d_call: NA; v_call: TRBV27; clone_size: NA; j_call: TRBJ1-2; cdr3_nt: TGTGCCACTGGGGGGGTGTGGGGCTACACCTTC; cdr3_aa: CATGGVWGYTF
d_call: NA; v_call: TRBV27; clone_size: NA; j_call: TRBJ2-7; cdr3_nt: TGTGCCACCGCGATTACAGGTTTAAACTCCTACGAGCAGTACTTC; cdr3_aa: CATAITGLNSYEQYF
d_call: NA; v_call: TRBV2; clone_size: NA; j_call: TRBJ1-1; cdr3_nt: TGTGCCAGCAGTGTTCTGAGAGACACTGAAGCTTTCTTT; cdr3_aa: CASSVLRDTEAFF
d_call: TRBD1; v_call: TRBV5-5; clone_size: NA; j_call: TRBJ2-3; cdr3_nt: TGTGCCACCCGACAGGGGGCTTTAGTTCCGAGCACAGATACGCAGTATTTT; cdr3_aa: CATRQGALVPSTDTQYF
d_call: TRBD1; v_call: TRBV28; clone_size: NA; j_call: TRBJ1-1; cdr3_nt: TGTGCCAGCAGTTTCCCCAACAGGGGCACTGAAGCTTTCTTT; cdr3_aa: CASSFPNRGTEAFF
d_call: NA; v_call: TRBV9; clone_size: few; j_call: TRBJ2-3; cdr3_nt: TGTGCCAGCAGCGTAGGGGCTACATCAGGAGATACGCAGTATTTT; cdr3_aa: CASSVGATSGDTQYF
d_call: TRBD1; v_call: TRBV27; clone_size: many; j_call: TRBJ2-1; cdr3_nt: TGTGCCAGCAGCCTCCGGGACAGCTCCTACAATGAGCAGTTCTTC; cdr3_aa: CASSLRDSSYNEQFF
d_call: NA; v_call: TRBV11-2; clone_size: NA; j_call: TRBJ1-1; cdr3_nt: TGTGCCAGCAGCTTCTCAGGTGAAGCTTTCTTT; cdr3_aa: CASSFSGEAFF
d_call: NA; v_call: TRBV12-3/TRBV12-4; clone_size: NA; j_call: TRBJ1-5; cdr3_nt: TGTGCCAGCACCATGGGGACGCGAGGCCATCAGCCCCAGCATTTT; cdr3_aa: CASTMGTRGHQPQHF
d_call: TRBD2; v_call: TRBV4-3; clone_size: NA; j_call: TRBJ2-1; cdr3_nt: TGCGCCAGCAGCCAGTGGAAGCGGGGGGATTACAATGAGCAGTTCTTC; cdr3_aa: CASSQWKRGDYNEQFF
d_call: TRBD2; v_call: TRBV5-1; clone_size: NA; j_call: TRBJ2-3; cdr3_nt: TGCGCCAGCAGCCCGCTACTAGCGGGGGCCTTCGCAGATACGCAGTATTTT; cdr3_aa: CASSPLLAGAFADTQYF
d_call: NA; v_call: TRBV6-5; clone_size: NA; j_call: TRBJ2-7; cdr3_nt: TGTGCCACCATGGGGGGGGGCTTCGAGCAGTACTTC; cdr3_aa: CATMGGGFEQYF
d_call: NA; v_call: TRBV7-2; clone_size: NA; j_call: TRBJ2-5; cdr3_nt: TGTGCCAGCAGCCATTCAAACTACAATGAGCAGTACTTC; cdr3_aa: CASSHSNYNEQYF
d_call: NA; v_call: TRBV6-1; clone_size: NA; j_call: TRBJ2-5; cdr3_nt: TGTGCCAGCAAAGACGTGAGCTCCTACAATGAGCAGTACTTC; cdr3_aa: CASKDVSSYNEQYF
d_call: TRBD1; v_call: TRBV7-2; clone_size: few; j_call: TRBJ1-4; cdr3_nt: TGTGCCAGCAGCAAGGACAGGGGGAGCGAAAAACTGTTTTTT; cdr3_aa: CASSKDRGSEKLFF
d_call: NA; v_call: TRBV29-1; clone_size: many; j_call: TRBJ1-2; cdr3_nt: TGCAGCGTTGAAGTCCCGGGAGGATACTATGGCTACACCTTC; cdr3_aa: CSVEVPGGYYGYTF
d_call: NA; v_call: TRBV5-1; clone_size: once; j_call: TRBJ2-1; cdr3_nt: TGCGCCAGCAGCGTGGACTCCTCGCGGGTCTACGAGCAGTTCTTC; cdr3_aa: CASSVDSSRVYEQFF
d_call: NA; v_call: TRBV12-3/TRBV12-4; clone_size: NA; j_call: TRBJ1-3; cdr3_nt: TGTGCCAGCAGTTTAAGGGGCGCTGGAAACACCATATATTTT; cdr3_aa: CASSLRGAGNTIYF
d_call: NA; v_call: TRBV6-2/TRBV6-3; clone_size: NA; j_call: TRBJ1-5; cdr3_nt: TGTGCCAGCAGTTATAGGAACAGACCCCAGCATTTT; cdr3_aa: CASSYRNRPQHF
d_call: TRBD2; v_call: TRBV7-9; clone_size: few; j_call: TRBJ2-7; cdr3_nt: TGTGCCAGCAGCACTAGCGCTTACGAGCAGTACTTC; cdr3_aa: CASSTSAYEQYF
d_call: NA; v_call: TRBV20-1; clone_size: NA; j_call: TRBJ2-7; cdr3_nt: TGCAGTGCTAGAATGGGGGGCTCCTACAATGAGCAGTACTTC; cdr3_aa: CSARMGGSYNEQYF
d_call: NA; v_call: TRBV2; clone_size: NA; j_call: TRBJ1-1; cdr3_nt: TGTGCCAGCAGTGAAGCGGGACTCACGAACACTGAAGCTTTCTTT; cdr3_aa: CASSEAGLTNTEAFF
d_call: NA; v_call: TRBV10-2; clone_size: many; j_call: TRBJ2-7; cdr3_nt: TGCGCCAGCAGTGACCCTGTAAGACCTCCACTCTACGAGCAGTACTTC; cdr3_aa: CASSDPVRPPLYEQYF
d_call: TRBD2; v_call: TRBV28; clone_size: few; j_call: TRBJ2-1; cdr3_nt: TGTGCCAGCAGTCTCCCCATAGCGGGAGGGCCATATGAGCAGTTCTTC; cdr3_aa: CASSLPIAGGPYEQFF
d_call: NA; v_call: TRBV7-9; clone_size: NA; j_call: TRBJ2-3; cdr3_nt: TGTGCCAGCAGCTTATTTCGGCCCTCCACAGATACGCAGTATTTT; cdr3_aa: CASSLFRPSTDTQYF
d_call: NA; v_call: TRBV7-9; clone_size: many; j_call: TRBJ2-5; cdr3_nt: TGTGCCAGCAGCTTAAGCAGCCAAGAGACCCAGTACTTC; cdr3_aa: CASSLSSQETQYF
d_call: TRBD2; v_call: TRBV9; clone_size: NA; j_call: TRBJ2-1; cdr3_nt: TGTGCCAGCAGCGTGATTAGCGGGGGGGCCTGGAATGAGCAGTTCTTC; cdr3_aa: CASSVISGGAWNEQFF
d_call: NA; v_call: TRBV20-1; clone_size: few; j_call: TRBJ2-5; cdr3_nt: TGCAGTGCTGGGGCCAATGAGCAGTACTTC; cdr3_aa: CSAGANEQYF
d_call: TRBD2; v_call: TRBV20-1; clone_size: few; j_call: TRBJ2-5; cdr3_nt: TGCAGTGCCATATCGACTAGCGCCGAGACCCAGTACTTC; cdr3_aa: CSAISTSAETQYF
d_call: NA; v_call: TRBV20-1; clone_size: NA; j_call: TRBJ2-1; cdr3_nt: TGCAGTGCTTGGACTCTGGGGAACAATGAGCAGTTCTTC; cdr3_aa: CSAWTLGNNEQFF
d_call: NA; v_call: TRBV6-2/TRBV6-3; clone_size: NA; j_call: TRBJ1-1; cdr3_nt: TGTGCCAGCATCGTCAAGAACACTGAAGCTTTCTTT; cdr3_aa: CASIVKNTEAFF
d_call: TRBD2; v_call: TRBV7-2; clone_size: NA; j_call: TRBJ2-1; cdr3_nt: TGTGCCAGCGGGGATAGCGGGGGGGCCCATAAGCAGTTCTTC; cdr3_aa: CASGDSGGAHKQFF
d_call: NA; v_call: TRBV25-1; clone_size: once; j_call: TRBJ1-1; cdr3_nt: TGTGCCAGCAAGGGAGGGACTGAAGCTTTCTTT; cdr3_aa: CASKGGTEAFF
d_call: NA; v_call: TRBV7-7; clone_size: few; j_call: TRBJ2-3; cdr3_nt: TGTGCTAGCAGCTTCCTGACAGTGAGCACAGATACGCAGTATTTT; cdr3_aa: CASSFLTVSTDTQYF
d_call: TRBD1; v_call: TRBV5-1; clone_size: NA; j_call: TRBJ1-2; cdr3_nt: TGCGCCAGCAGCGCAGGGACAGGGTCCCTTTTCAACTATGGCTACACCTTC; cdr3_aa: CASSAGTGSLFNYGYTF
d_call: TRBD2; v_call: TRBV9; clone_size: NA; j_call: TRBJ2-1; cdr3_nt: TGTGCCAGCAGAGCCCCTAGCGGGAGGGAAGGTGGGCAGTTCTTC; cdr3_aa: CASRAPSGREGGQFF
d_call: NA; v_call: TRBV28; clone_size: NA; j_call: TRBJ1-6; cdr3_nt: TGTGCCAGCAGTTTCCCCGGGTCAGATTATAATTCACCCCTCCACTTT; cdr3_aa: CASSFPGSDYNSPLHF
d_call: NA; v_call: TRBV7-3; clone_size: few; j_call: TRBJ2-1; cdr3_nt: TGTGCCAGCTCTCGGGTCTATACCTACAATGAGCAGTTCTTC; cdr3_aa: CASSRVYTYNEQFF
d_call: TRBD1; v_call: TRBV7-6; clone_size: few; j_call: TRBJ2-3; cdr3_nt: TGTGCCAGCAGCCCAGAACAGGGGGCTAACGCAGATACGCAGTATTTT; cdr3_aa: CASSPEQGANADTQYF
d_call: TRBD1; v_call: TRBV4-3; clone_size: NA; j_call: TRBJ1-2; cdr3_nt: TGCGCCAGCAGCCAAGAGTGGACAGGCGGGTATGGCTACACCTTC; cdr3_aa: CASSQEWTGGYGYTF
d_call: NA; v_call: TRBV7-9; clone_size: few; j_call: TRBJ1-1; cdr3_nt: TGTGCCAGCAGCTTAATCCGTAGCAGAGGAACTGAAGCTTTCTTT; cdr3_aa: CASSLIRSRGTEAFF
d_call: NA; v_call: TRBV7-9; clone_size: NA; j_call: TRBJ1-6; cdr3_nt: TGTGCCAGCAGCTTAGGTCCACCCCTCCACTTT; cdr3_aa: CASSLGPPLHF
d_call: NA; v_call: TRBV12-3/TRBV12-4; clone_size: NA; j_call: TRBJ2-1; cdr3_nt: TGTGCCAGCAGAACCGGACAAGACAATGAGCAGTTCTTC; cdr3_aa: CASRTGQDNEQFF
d_call: NA; v_call: TRBV5-1; clone_size: NA; j_call: TRBJ1-1; cdr3_nt: TGCGCCAGCAGCTTGGCCGGGACGAGGGCTTACACTGAAGCTTTCTTT; cdr3_aa: CASSLAGTRAYTEAFF
d_call: NA; v_call: TRBV6-6; clone_size: once; j_call: TRBJ1-5; cdr3_nt: TGTGCCAGCAGTTACGAAAATAGCAATCAGCCCCAGCATTTT; cdr3_aa: CASSYENSNQPQHF
d_call: TRBD2; v_call: TRBV4-3; clone_size: NA; j_call: TRBJ2-1; cdr3_nt: TGCGCCAGCAGCCAACTAGCGGGGGAGACCTACGAGCAGTTCTTC; cdr3_aa: CASSQLAGETYEQFF
d_call: NA; v_call: TRBV23-1; clone_size: few; j_call: TRBJ2-1; cdr3_nt: TGCGCCAGCCTGGACAGAAATTTAAATGAGCAGTTCTTC; cdr3_aa: CASLDRNLNEQFF
d_call: TRBD2; v_call: TRBV4-3; clone_size: NA; j_call: TRBJ2-3; cdr3_nt: TGCGCCAGCAGCCAAGAACCCCCGGGACTAGCGGGGACAGATACGCAGTATTTT; cdr3_aa: CASSQEPPGLAGTDTQYF
d_call: TRBD1; v_call: TRBV28; clone_size: NA; j_call: TRBJ2-7; cdr3_nt: TGTGCCAGCAGTTCCCCAGGGACAGGGGGCTCCTACGAGCAGTACTTC; cdr3_aa: CASSSPGTGGSYEQYF
d_call: TRBD1; v_call: TRBV7-2; clone_size: NA; j_call: TRBJ2-1; cdr3_nt: TGTGCCAGCAGCTTCCCCGCCACAGGGGAATCCTACAATGAGCAGTTCTTC; cdr3_aa: CASSFPATGESYNEQFF
d_call: NA; v_call: TRBV7-2; clone_size: NA; j_call: TRBJ1-2; cdr3_nt: TGCGCCAGCAGAAGCAGGGGCTATGGCTACACCTTC; cdr3_aa: CASRSRGYGYTF
d_call: NA; v_call: TRBV9; clone_size: few; j_call: TRBJ2-4; cdr3_nt: TGTGCCAGCAGCGTAAACTCCATTAGCGAAAACATTCAGTACTTC; cdr3_aa: CASSVNSISENIQYF
d_call: NA; v_call: TRBV6-6; clone_size: NA; j_call: TRBJ2-7; cdr3_nt: TGTGCCAGCAGTGACACCCACCGGCAGAATCACGAGCAGTACTTC; cdr3_aa: CASSDTHRQNHEQYF
d_call: NA; v_call: TRBV7-9; clone_size: NA; j_call: TRBJ1-1; cdr3_nt: TGTGCCAGCAGCCCCCCCTTTGCGAACACTGAAGCTTTCTTT; cdr3_aa: CASSPPFANTEAFF
d_call: TRBD1; v_call: TRBV5-1; clone_size: few; j_call: TRBJ1-1; cdr3_nt: TGCGCCAGCAGCTTCCGGGACAGGGGGAGCACTGAAGCTTTCTTT; cdr3_aa: CASSFRDRGSTEAFF